These T cell receptor beta chains were read from a single sample in a study of blood T cell repertoires in COVID-19. Here immunoSEQ multiplex PCR was the method, and the copy in TCRdb shows in-frame clones only, minus some. The sample contains some 130,000 clones, about 76% of which appear only once. The specimen was peripheral blood. The receptors were sampled from an elderly man with acute or convalescent COVID-19. The CDR3 runs from the conserved cysteine through the conserved F or W. The order of the fields is V gene, J gene, clone size, D gene, CDR3 protein, CDR3 DNA. The D gene is left open where the match is weak. Clone size is shown for a subset of rows, as once, few, many or a class of expanded clone.

v_call: TRBV15
j_call: TRBJ1-1
clone_size: once
d_call: NA
cdr3_aa: CATSRPQGNTEAFF
cdr3_nt: TGTGCCACCAGCAGACCACAGGGGAACACTGAAGCTTTCTTT

v_call: TRBV5-5
j_call: TRBJ1-1
clone_size: few
d_call: NA
cdr3_aa: CASSLTGRGTTEAFF
cdr3_nt: TGTGCCAGCAGCTTGACAGGGCGCGGTACGACTGAAGCTTTCTTT

v_call: TRBV11-3
j_call: TRBJ2-7
clone_size: NA
d_call: TRBD1
cdr3_aa: CASSLVTGGEQYF
cdr3_nt: TGTGCCAGCAGCTTAGTGACAGGGGGCGAGCAGTACTTC

v_call: TRBV7-2
j_call: TRBJ2-7
clone_size: once
d_call: TRBD2
cdr3_aa: CASSQAVSGDYEQYF
cdr3_nt: TGTGCCAGCAGCCAAGCAGTTAGCGGGGACTACGAGCAGTACTTC

v_call: TRBV7-2
j_call: TRBJ1-6
clone_size: NA
d_call: NA
cdr3_aa: CASRTGQINSPLHF
cdr3_nt: TGTGCCAGCAGGACTGGACAGATTAATTCACCCCTCCACTTT

v_call: TRBV4-2
j_call: TRBJ2-7
clone_size: once
d_call: TRBD1
cdr3_aa: CASSQVRQGSYEQYF
cdr3_nt: TGTGCCAGCAGCCAAGTAAGACAGGGCTCCTACGAGCAGTACTTC

v_call: TRBV6-2/TRBV6-3
j_call: TRBJ1-5
clone_size: NA
d_call: NA
cdr3_aa: CASSFRGHDQPQHF
cdr3_nt: TGTGCCAGCAGTTTTCGTGGCCACGATCAGCCCCAGCATTTT

v_call: TRBV3-1/TRBV3-2
j_call: TRBJ2-5
clone_size: NA
d_call: NA
cdr3_aa: CASSQGPGQETQYF
cdr3_nt: TGTGCCAGCAGCCAAGGGCCGGGACAAGAGACCCAGTACTTC

v_call: TRBV5-1
j_call: TRBJ2-1
clone_size: NA
d_call: NA
cdr3_aa: CASSLAWDGGLYNEQFF
cdr3_nt: TGCGCCAGCAGCTTGGCCTGGGACGGGGGACTTTACAATGAGCAGTTCTTC

v_call: TRBV4-3
j_call: TRBJ1-5
clone_size: NA
d_call: TRBD1
cdr3_aa: CASSQETGGDQPQHF
cdr3_nt: TGCGCCAGCAGCCAAGAGACAGGGGGAGATCAGCCCCAGCATTTT

v_call: TRBV20-1
j_call: TRBJ2-3
clone_size: NA
d_call: TRBD2
cdr3_aa: CSASTSGGANTQYF
cdr3_nt: TGCAGTGCTAGTACTAGCGGGGGGGCAAATACGCAGTATTTT

v_call: TRBV3-1/TRBV3-2
j_call: TRBJ2-3
clone_size: NA
d_call: NA
cdr3_aa: CASSQDPRDVDTQYF
cdr3_nt: TGTGCCAGCAGCCAAGACCCGAGGGATGTAGATACGCAGTATTTT

v_call: TRBV18
j_call: TRBJ1-2
clone_size: few
d_call: TRBD1
cdr3_aa: CASSPIGGDYGYTF
cdr3_nt: TGTGCCAGCTCACCGATAGGGGGCGACTATGGCTACACCTTC

v_call: TRBV19
j_call: TRBJ2-7
clone_size: NA
d_call: NA
cdr3_aa: CASTPSLIYRGSNEQYF
cdr3_nt: TGTGCCAGTACCCCCTCGCTCATTTACCGCGGGTCTAACGAGCAGTACTTC

v_call: TRBV7-9
j_call: TRBJ2-3
clone_size: NA
d_call: NA
cdr3_aa: CASSSPLGQGARTDTQYF
cdr3_nt: TGTGCCAGCAGCTCCCCCCTGGGGCAGGGTGCCCGAACAGATACGCAGTATTTT

v_call: TRBV28
j_call: TRBJ1-3
clone_size: NA
d_call: NA
cdr3_aa: CASSGQGTRNTIYF
cdr3_nt: TGTGCCAGCAGTGGGCAGGGGACGAGAAACACCATATATTTT

v_call: TRBV24-1
j_call: TRBJ2-3
clone_size: NA
d_call: NA
cdr3_aa: CATSDRGGVVTDTQYF
cdr3_nt: TGTGCCACCAGTGATAGGGGCGGGGTTGTGACAGATACGCAGTATTTT

v_call: TRBV28
j_call: TRBJ2-1
clone_size: NA
d_call: TRBD1
cdr3_aa: CASSPRPGTGYNEQFF
cdr3_nt: TGTGCCAGCAGTCCCCGCCCCGGGACAGGTTACAATGAGCAGTTCTTC

v_call: TRBV18
j_call: TRBJ2-7
clone_size: NA
d_call: NA
cdr3_aa: CASSPRGTDVYEQYF
cdr3_nt: TGTGCCAGCTCACCTAGGGGGACGGACGTCTACGAGCAGTACTTC

v_call: TRBV5-1
j_call: TRBJ2-7
clone_size: NA
d_call: NA
cdr3_aa: CASSLSHEQYF
cdr3_nt: TGCGCCAGCAGCTTGTCTCACGAGCAGTACTTC

v_call: TRBV6-6
j_call: TRBJ1-3
clone_size: NA
d_call: TRBD1
cdr3_aa: CASFGQAVTGNTIYF
cdr3_nt: TGTGCCAGCTTCGGACAGGCCGTTACTGGAAACACCATATATTTT

v_call: TRBV4-1
j_call: TRBJ1-1
clone_size: NA
d_call: NA
cdr3_aa: CASSQGEGRAEAFF
cdr3_nt: TGCGCCAGCAGCCAAGGGGAGGGTCGAGCTGAAGCTTTCTTT